Below, 3 T cell receptor beta chains from the same sample are listed, as sequenced in a study of blood T cells in healthy people across ages. A second PCR of roughly 7 to 11 cycles used a sample-barcoded 5' primer and a J-beta primer mix. TCRdb reanalysed the 5' RACE reads using MiXCR and keeps one entry per CDR3 protein. The sample has hundreds of thousands of distinct CDR3 sequences, about 56% seen once; the top ten hold 20% to 30%. Material for sequencing was blood. Source of these receptors: a man aged 35-49 years in good health.

The rearrangement links TRBV7-2 to TRBJ2-5, with D possibly being TRBD2 (6 bases). The CDR3 covers 15 residues. V shed 4 bases and J shed 5 bases, with 17 bases lying between them. CDR1 is SGHTA, CDR2 FQGNSA, per germline. This chain's CDR3 is CASSSRRAGKETQYF. The CDR3 DNA follows: TGTGCCAGCAGCTCAAGGCGGGCGGGAAAGGAGACCCAGTACTTC.

The gene calls are TRBV5-8 and TRBJ2-3; D gene uncertain. Germline CDR1 SGHTS, CDR2 YDEGEE. The V end was cut by 2 bases, the J end by 6 bases, with 10 bases between. The CDR3 runs 13 residues. The CDR3 loop reads CASSFQSGDTQYF. The CDR3, as DNA: TGTGCCAGCAGCTTTCAGTCTGGGGATACGCAGTATTTT.

The J gene is TRBJ1-5, the V gene TRBV20-1; tentatively, D is TRBD1 (5 bases). Germline CDR1 is DFQATT and CDR2 is SNEGSKA (reference sequence). The ends were cut back, 6 bases at V and 2 bases at J, with 17 bases in the middle. The CDR3 loop spans 15 amino acids. The CDR3 region has the DNA TGCAGTGCCTACCTTCCAGACAGCCGCAATCAGCCCCAGCATTTT. Its protein is CSAYLPDSRNQPQHF.